These 11 T cell receptor beta chains were sequenced from one sample in a study of blood T cells in healthy people across ages. The second PCR ran roughly 6 to 11 cycles with a sample-barcoded 5' primer and J-beta primers. MiXCR, applied by TCRdb to the 5' RACE reads, yields one record per CDR3 protein. The repertoire has 1,800,000 or so distinct CDR3 sequences, about two fifths of them found once; the top ten carry more than 20%. Material: blood. The source of these receptors is a human donor in good health.

The table lists this clonotype with a few counts. The rearrangement uses TRBV5-1 and TRBJ2-3, with TRBD2 matching over 8 bases. CDR3 size: 15 residues. Germline lookup yields CDR1 SGHRS and CDR2 YFSETQ. V gave up 2 bases and J gave up 2 bases; unmatched junction bases: 4. The DNA of the CDR3 is TGCGCCAGCAGCTTAAGCGGGGGATTCACAGATACGCAGTATTTT. Its translation: CASSLSGGFTDTQYF.

The J gene is TRBJ1-1, the V gene TRBV20-1; TRBD1 might be the D (6 bases). The CDR3 runs 11 residues. CDR1 and CDR2 from the germline V gene are DFQATT and SNEGSKA (reference sequence). CDR3 region: CRQGLNTEAFF. DNA for the CDR3: TGCAGACAGGGTTTGAACACTGAAGCTTTCTTT.

This chain connects TRBV27 to TRBJ1-6, with a tentative D call TRBD1 (6 bases). The CDR3 covers 15 residues. Germline V gene sequence: CDR1 MNHEY, CDR2 SMNVEV (reference sequence). V dropped 5 bases and J dropped 10 bases, with 18 bases sitting between them. Here the CDR3 DNA reads TGTGCCAGCAGTCTTCGACAGGTTGTTGGATCACCCCTCCACTTT. It specifies CASSLRQVVGSPLHF.

This chain joins TRBV20-1 and TRBJ1-2, with D maybe TRBD1 (6 bases). Germline V gives CDR1 DFQATT, CDR2 SNEGSKA (reference sequence). Trimming shortened V by 0 bases and J by 3 bases, and 11 bases separated the two germline ends. CDR3 length: 14 amino acids. This chain's CDR3 is CSARDLGADYGYTF. The CDR3 region has the DNA TGCAGTGCTAGAGATCTGGGGGCGGACTATGGCTACACCTTC.

CDR3 sequence (DNA): TGTGCCTGGAGTGTACGATATCGGGGGAACAATGAGCAGTTCTTC. Translation: CAWSVRYRGNNEQFF. This chain links TRBV30 with TRBJ2-1, with D possibly TRBD2 on 6 matching bases. There are 15 residues in the CDR3. V lost 0 bases and J 5 bases, leaving 14 bases between the germline ends. Per the germline V gene, CDR1 is GTSNPN and CDR2 is SVGIG (reference sequence). The full variable domain, completed using reference TRBV30 and TRBJ2-1, is SQTIHQWPATLVQPVGSPLSLECTVEGTSNPNLYWYRQAAGRGLQLLFYSVGIGQISSEVPQNLSASRPQDRQFILSSKKLLLSDSGFYLCAWSVRYRGNNEQFFGPGTRLTVL.

Concerning this clonotype: The junction departs from germline at one end; a sequencing error may be responsible. The V and J genes are TRBV6-2 or TRBV6-3 and TRBJ2-5; D gene uncertain. The CDR3 is 13 amino acids. The germline V gene has CDR1 MNHEY and CDR2 SVGEGT. Written as DNA, the CDR3 is TGTGCCAGCAGTGTGGTGTACCAAGAGACCCTGTACTTC. Residues: CASSVVYQETLYF.

This clonotype was recorded a few times. The chain recombines TRBV4-1 with TRBJ1-5; 8 bases match TRBD1. V gave up 5 bases and J gave up 7 bases; unmatched junction bases: 10. This CDR3 contains 15 residues. From germline, CDR1 is MGHRA and CDR2 YSYEKL. In DNA, the CDR3 is TGCGCCAGCAGCACTCAGACAGGGGCGGGGCAGCCCCAGCATTTT. Residues: CASSTQTGAGQPQHF.

The V gene is TRBV18, the J gene TRBJ2-1, with 8 bases aligning to TRBD2. Per the germline V gene, CDR1 is KGHSH and CDR2 is LQKENI. The V segment lost 2 bases and the J segment 6 bases; nucleotides outside the gene matches: 9. This CDR3 contains 16 residues. CDR3 region: CASSPYSGGASNEQFF. CDR3 DNA: TGTGCCAGCTCACCATACTCGGGGGGGGCAAGCAATGAGCAGTTCTTC.

This clonotype was counted a few times. The chain employs TRBV9 and TRBJ2-3, with D possibly matching TRBD1 (6 bases). The germline V gene has CDR1 SGDLS and CDR2 YYNGEE. The V and J ends lost 4 bases and 2 bases respectively, with 17 bases between them. The CDR3 has 16 amino acids. For the CDR3, the DNA is TGTGCCAGCAGCCCCCGGGACATCGCCTCCACAGATACGCAGTATTTT. The encoded protein is CASSPRDIASTDTQYF.

The rearrangement links TRBV2 to TRBJ2-7; 7 bases map to TRBD2. Trimming at V came to 10 bases and at J to 1 base, leaving 10 bases not matched to a gene. The CDR3 extends over 14 amino acids. CDR1 is SNHLY and CDR2 is FYNNEI in the germline V gene. CDR3 nucleotides: TGTGCCATCCCGGGTCTAGCGGAATCCTACGAGCAGTACTTC. Encoded protein: CAIPGLAESYEQYF.

This chain links TRBV20-1 with TRBJ2-3; the D gene is possibly TRBD2 (6 bases). The germline V gene encodes CDR1 DFQATT and CDR2 SNEGSKA (reference sequence). The CDR3 is made up of 13 amino acids. The V and J ends lost 5 bases and 4 bases respectively, with 13 bases between them. This chain's CDR3 is CSAEGDSPDTQYF. In nucleotides, the CDR3 is TGCAGTGCTGAAGGGGACTCCCCAGATACGCAGTATTTT.